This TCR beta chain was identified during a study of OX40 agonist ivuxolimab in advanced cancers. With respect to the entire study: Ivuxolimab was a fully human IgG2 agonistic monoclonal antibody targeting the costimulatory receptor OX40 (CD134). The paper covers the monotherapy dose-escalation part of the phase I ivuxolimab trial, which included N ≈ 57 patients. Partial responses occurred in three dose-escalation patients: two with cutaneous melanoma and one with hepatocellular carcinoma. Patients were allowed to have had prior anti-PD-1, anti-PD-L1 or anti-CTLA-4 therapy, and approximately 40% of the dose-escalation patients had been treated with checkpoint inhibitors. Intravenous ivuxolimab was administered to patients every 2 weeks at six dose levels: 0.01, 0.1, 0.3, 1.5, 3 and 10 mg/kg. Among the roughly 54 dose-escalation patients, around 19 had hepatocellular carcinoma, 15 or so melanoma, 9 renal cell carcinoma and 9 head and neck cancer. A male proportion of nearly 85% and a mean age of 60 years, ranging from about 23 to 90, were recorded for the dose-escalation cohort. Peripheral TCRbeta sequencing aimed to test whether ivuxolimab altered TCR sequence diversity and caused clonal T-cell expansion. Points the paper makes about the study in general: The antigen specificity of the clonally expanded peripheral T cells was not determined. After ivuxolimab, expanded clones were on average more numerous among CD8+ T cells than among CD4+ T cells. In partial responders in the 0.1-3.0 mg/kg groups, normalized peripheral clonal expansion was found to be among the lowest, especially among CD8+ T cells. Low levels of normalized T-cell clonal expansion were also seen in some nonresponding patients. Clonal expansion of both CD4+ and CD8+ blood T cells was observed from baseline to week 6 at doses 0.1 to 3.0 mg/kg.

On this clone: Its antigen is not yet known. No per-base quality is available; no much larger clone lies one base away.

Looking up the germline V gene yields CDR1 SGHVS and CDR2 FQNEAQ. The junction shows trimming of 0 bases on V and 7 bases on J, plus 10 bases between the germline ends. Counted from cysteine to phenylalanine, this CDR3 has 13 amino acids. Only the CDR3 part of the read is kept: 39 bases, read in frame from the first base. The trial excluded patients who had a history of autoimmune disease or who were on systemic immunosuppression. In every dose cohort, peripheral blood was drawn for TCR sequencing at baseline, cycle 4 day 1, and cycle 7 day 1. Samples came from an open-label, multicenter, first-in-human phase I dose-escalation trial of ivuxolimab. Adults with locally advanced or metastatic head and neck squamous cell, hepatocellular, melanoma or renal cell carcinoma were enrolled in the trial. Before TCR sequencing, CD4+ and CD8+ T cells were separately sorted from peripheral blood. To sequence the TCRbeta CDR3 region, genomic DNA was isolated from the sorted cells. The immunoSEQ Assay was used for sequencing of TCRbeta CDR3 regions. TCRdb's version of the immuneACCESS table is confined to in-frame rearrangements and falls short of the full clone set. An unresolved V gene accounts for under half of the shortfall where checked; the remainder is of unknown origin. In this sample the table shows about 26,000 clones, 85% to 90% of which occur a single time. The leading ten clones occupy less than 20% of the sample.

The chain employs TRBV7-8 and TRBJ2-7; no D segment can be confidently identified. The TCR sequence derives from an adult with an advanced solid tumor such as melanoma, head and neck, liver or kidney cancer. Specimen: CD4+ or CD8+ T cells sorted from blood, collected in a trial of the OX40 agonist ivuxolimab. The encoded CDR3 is CASSLAPPYEQYF. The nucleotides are TGTGCCAGCAGCTTAGCGCCCCCTTATGAGCAGTACTTC. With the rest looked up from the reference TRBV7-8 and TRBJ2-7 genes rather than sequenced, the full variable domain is GAGVSQSPRYKVAKRGQDVALRCDPISGHVSLFWYQQALGQGPEFLTYFQNEAQLDKSGLPSDRFFAERPEGSVSTLKIQRTQQEDSAVYLCASSLAPPYEQYFGPGTRLTVT.